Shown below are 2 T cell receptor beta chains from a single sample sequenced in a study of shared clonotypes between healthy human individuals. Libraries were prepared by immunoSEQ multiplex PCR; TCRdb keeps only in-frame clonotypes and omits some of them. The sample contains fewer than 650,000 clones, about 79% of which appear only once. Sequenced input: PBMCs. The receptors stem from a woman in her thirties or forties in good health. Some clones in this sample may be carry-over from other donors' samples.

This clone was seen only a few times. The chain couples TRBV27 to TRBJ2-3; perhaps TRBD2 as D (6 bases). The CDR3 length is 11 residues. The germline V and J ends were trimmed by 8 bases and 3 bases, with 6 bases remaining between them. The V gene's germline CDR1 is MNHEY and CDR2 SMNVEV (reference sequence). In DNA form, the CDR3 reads TGTGCCAGCGGGAGGACAGATACGCAGTATTTT. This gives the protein CASGRTDTQYF.

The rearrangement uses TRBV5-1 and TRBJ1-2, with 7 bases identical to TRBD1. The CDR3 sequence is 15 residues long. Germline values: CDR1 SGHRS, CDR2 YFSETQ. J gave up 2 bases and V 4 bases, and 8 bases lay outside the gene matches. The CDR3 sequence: CASSLAPGQNYGYTF. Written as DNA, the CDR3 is TGCGCCAGCAGCCTGGCTCCGGGACAGAACTATGGCTACACCTTC.